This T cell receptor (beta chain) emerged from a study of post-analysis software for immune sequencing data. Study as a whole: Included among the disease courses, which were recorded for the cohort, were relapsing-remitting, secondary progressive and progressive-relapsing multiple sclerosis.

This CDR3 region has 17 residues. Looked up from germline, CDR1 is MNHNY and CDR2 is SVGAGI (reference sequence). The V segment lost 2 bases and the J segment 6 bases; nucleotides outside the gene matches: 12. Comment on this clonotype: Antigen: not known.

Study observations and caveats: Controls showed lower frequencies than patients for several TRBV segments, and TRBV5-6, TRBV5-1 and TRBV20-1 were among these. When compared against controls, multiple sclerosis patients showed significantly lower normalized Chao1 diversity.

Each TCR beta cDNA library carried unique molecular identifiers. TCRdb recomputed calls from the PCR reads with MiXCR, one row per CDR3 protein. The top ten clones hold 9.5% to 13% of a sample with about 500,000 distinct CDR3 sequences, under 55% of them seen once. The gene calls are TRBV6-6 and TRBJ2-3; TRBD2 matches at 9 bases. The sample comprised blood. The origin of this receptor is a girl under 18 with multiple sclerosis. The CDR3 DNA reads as TGTGCCAGCAGTTACGGGAACTGGCGGGAGGGCCGTGATACGCAGTATTTT. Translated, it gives CASSYGNWREGRDTQYF.